This T cell receptor beta chain emerged from a study of T cells in Graves' hyperthyroidism and ophthalmopathy (dated by TCRdb to about 2019). Regarding the study in general: Peripheral blood was collected at initial diagnosis, before any treatment. A discovery cohort of about 100 patients, 43 with Graves' ophthalmopathy and approximately 55 with stable Graves' hyperthyroidism, was used to find distinguishing TCR V-J signatures. Thyroid tissue and blood T-cell repertoires from six Graves' hyperthyroidism patients were also compared in the study. After sampling, hyperthyroidism patients received methimazole starting at 30 mg daily, and ophthalmopathy patients received high-dose intravenous methylprednisolone. The paper describes TCR Vbeta CDR3 sequencing of fewer than 150 peripheral blood samples, made up of 40 to 45 ophthalmopathy patients, 70 to 80 hyperthyroidism patients and roughly 17 progressor patients. Prospective prediction of ophthalmopathy was tested in an independent validation cohort consisting of about 20 hyperthyroidism patients and more than 15 patients who later progressed to ophthalmopathy. For training and testing, the roughly 100 patients in the discovery cohort were randomly divided in a 7:3 ratio.

Amplification of TCR beta CDR3 regions was carried out from RNA transcripts. The TCR CDR3 was subjected to a first round of RT-PCR using the HTBI primer set and the Qiagen OneStep RT-PCR kit. Libraries were constructed in a second round of multiplex PCR, after which size selection and purification were carried out. The libraries were sequenced on an Illumina HiSeq2000 using paired-end 100 bp reads. The paper's data handling went like this. SOAPnuke was used to process the raw data, with reads discarded if the reads contained adapters or uncalled bases, had a mean Phred below 15, or lacked an exact constant-primer or identifier match. High-quality paired reads were merged with COPE v1.2.5, and unique nucleotide sequences were defined as clonotypes. MiTCR v1.1 was used to align clonotypes to the IMGT TRBV, TRBD and TRBJ reference segments. Analysis was restricted to V-J combinations with a frequency above 0.0001, which covered roughly 99% of repertoires. A TCS score was defined as the ratio between F50 (clonal expansion) and ExV (chaos), using BLOSUM62-based TCRdist between CDR3 peptides within each V-J. Welch's t-statistics and random forest reduced around 520 V-J features to fewer than 15, which were used in a naive Bayes classifier (R e1071). TCRdb redid the processing of the public reads, applying fastp at Q25 and MiXCR, and retained in-frame beta chains. Rows are unified per CDR3 protein, each entry keeping the most common DNA and genes. These V and J calls are TCRdb output, not the study's own analysis. Here the sample has about 620,000 distinct CDR3 sequences; 16% occur a single time. Of the sample, less than 4.5% falls within the top ten clones.

This clonotype was recorded once. The antigen it binds to is not known. No base quality information exists; no much larger clone differs at one position. A single read counts as weak evidence. Overall study results and their limits: Most expanded thyroid clonotypes (frequency above 0.001) were also detected in blood, suggesting blood repertoires may reflect thyroid immune responses. During validation, the model predicted progression to ophthalmopathy a median of about 6.5 months ahead of onset, with approximately 70% sensitivity and under 85% specificity. A 13 V-J signature model separated ophthalmopathy from stable hyperthyroidism, with over 85% sensitivity and 81.08% specificity in cross-validation and 80%/75% in testing. No statistical method was used to fix the sample size in advance, and group allocation was not hidden from the investigators.

Graves' hyperthyroidism was defined as stable when no progression to ophthalmopathy occurred over 18 months of follow-up. Hyperthyroidism patients were aged 18 to 65 years and newly diagnosed, with disease duration of less than 2 months. The study excluded patients with uncontrolled infections, other autoimmune diseases, pregnancy or lactation. Diagnoses relied on clinical symptoms, serum thyroxine and TRAb, thyroid ultrasound and orbital computed tomography. Ficoll-Paque density gradient centrifugation was used to isolate PBMCs from 8 to 10 ml of fresh peripheral blood. Total RNA was extracted with Trizol reagent, and quality was checked on an Agilent 2100 Bioanalyzer. This receptor was taken from a woman aged 25 to 39 with Graves' hyperthyroidism. Source material: blood.

The CDR3 loop reads CASGAGGFNQPQHF. The base sequence is TGTGCCAGCGGGGCAGGGGGCTTCAATCAGCCCCAGCATTTT. The V and J segments used are TRBV2 and TRBJ1-5; TRBD1 matches 8 bases in the middle. CDR1 and CDR2 are drawn from the germline V gene: SNHLY, FYNNEI. Reading from cysteine to phenylalanine, the CDR3 counts 14 amino acids. The retained sequence is limited to the CDR3, 42 bases, with the frame set at the first base. V is trimmed back by 8 bases and J by 3 bases, and the junction contains 6 bases that no gene match accounts for.